This T cell receptor beta chain was observed in a study of blood T cell repertoires in COVID-19. Study processing details: Amplification of reference gene primers was used by the study to estimate nucleated cell counts. Data came from immunoSEQ multiplex PCR; TCRdb stores just in-frame clones and leaves some out. The V and J calls and the clone size are those of that table, but D and trimming were determined from the DNA. The sample yields nearly 350,000 clones, 80% to 90% seen once. Germline loops: CDR1 DFQATT, CDR2 SNEGSKA (reference sequence). The germline V and J ends were trimmed by 3 bases and 5 bases, with 4 bases remaining between them. CDR3 length equals 10 residues. This clone was recorded a few times. The identical CDR3 is also encoded by other nucleotide sequences in the sample.

The TCR originated in a young man with active or convalescent COVID-19. Sequencing was done on a sample of peripheral blood. This chain links TRBV20-1 with TRBJ2-5, with D hard to call. CDR3 coding DNA: TGCAGTGCTAGGGAGGAGACCCAGTACTTC. It codes for CSAREETQYF.